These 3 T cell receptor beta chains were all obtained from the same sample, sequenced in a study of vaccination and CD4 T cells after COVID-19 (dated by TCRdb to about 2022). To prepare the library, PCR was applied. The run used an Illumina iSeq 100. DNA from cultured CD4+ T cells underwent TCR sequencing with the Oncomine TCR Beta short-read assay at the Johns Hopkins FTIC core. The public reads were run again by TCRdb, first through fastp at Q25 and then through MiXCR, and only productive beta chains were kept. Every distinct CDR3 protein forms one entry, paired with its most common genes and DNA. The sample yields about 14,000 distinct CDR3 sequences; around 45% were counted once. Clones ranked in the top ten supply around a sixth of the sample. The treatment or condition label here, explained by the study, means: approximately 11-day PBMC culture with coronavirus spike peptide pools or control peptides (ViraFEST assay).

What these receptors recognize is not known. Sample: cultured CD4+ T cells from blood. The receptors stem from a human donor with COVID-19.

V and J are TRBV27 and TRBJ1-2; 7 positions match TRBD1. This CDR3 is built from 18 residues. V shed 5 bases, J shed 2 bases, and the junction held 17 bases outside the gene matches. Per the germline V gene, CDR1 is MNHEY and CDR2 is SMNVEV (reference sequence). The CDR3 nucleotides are TGTGCCAGCAGTAAAACCAGGACAGGCATGGGAGGGAACTATGGCTACACCTTC. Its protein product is CASSKTRTGMGGNYGYTF.

CDR3 in amino acids: CASSLGPSQTQYF. The CDR3 coding sequence is TGTGCCAGCAGCTTGGGACCGTCACAGACCCAGTACTTC. The rearrangement joins TRBV7-9 to TRBJ2-5; D tentatively reads TRBD1 or TRBD2 (5 bases each). This CDR3 is built from 13 residues. With 3 bases removed from V and 6 bases from J, the gap between germline ends came to 11 bases. Germline V CDR1 and CDR2: SEHNR, FQNEAQ (reference sequence). The complete variable domain, with remaining parts taken from reference TRBV7-9 and TRBJ2-5, reads DTGVSQNPRHKITKRGQNVTFRCDPISEHNRLYWYRQTLGQGPEFLTYFQNEAQLEKSRLLSDRFSAERPKGSFSTLEIQRTEQGDSAMYLCASSLGPSQTQYFGPGTRLLVL.

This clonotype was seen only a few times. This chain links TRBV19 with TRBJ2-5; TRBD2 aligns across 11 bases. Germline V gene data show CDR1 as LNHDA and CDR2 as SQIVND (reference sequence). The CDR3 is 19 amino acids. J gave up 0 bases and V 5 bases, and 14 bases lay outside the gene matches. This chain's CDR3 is CASSLHWASGRKNQETQYF. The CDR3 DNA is TGTGCCAGTAGTCTCCACTGGGCTAGCGGGAGGAAAAACCAAGAGACCCAGTACTTC. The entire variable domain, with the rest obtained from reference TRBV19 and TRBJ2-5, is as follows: DGGITQSPKYLFRKEGQNVTLSCEQNLNHDAMYWYRQDPGQGLRLIYYSQIVNDFQKGDIAEGYSVSREKKESFPLTVTSAQKNPTAFYLCASSLHWASGRKNQETQYFGPGTRLLVL.